These 26 T cell receptor beta chains share one sample of origin, sequenced in a study of shared clonotypes between healthy human individuals. Generated by immunoSEQ multiplex PCR, the TCRdb table keeps only in-frame clones and is missing some. The sample has about 680,000 clones; about two thirds are singletons. The source material was memory CD4+ T cells sorted from blood. The subset was: CD45RA-negative fraction. Receptor source: a woman aged 25-40 years in good health.

V and J are TRBV5-8 and TRBJ2-5; weak D call: TRBD2 (5 bases). CDR3 length: 16 residues. V was pared by 5 bases and J by 2 bases, with 19 bases between. Germline V gene sequence: CDR1 SGHTS, CDR2 YDEGEE. CDR3 protein: CASSYPAGVGQETQYF. DNA of the CDR3: TGTGCCAGCAGTTACCCGGCCGGGGTGGGACAAGAGACCCAGTACTTC.

The gene calls are TRBV28 and TRBJ1-1; D uncertain. This CDR3 region has 13 residues. V lost 6 bases and J 0 bases, leaving 8 bases between the germline ends. Per the germline V gene, CDR1 is MDHEN and CDR2 is SYDVKM. CDR3 DNA: TGTGCCAGCAGCTTCGTCGTGAACACTGAAGCTTTCTTT. Its translation: CASSFVVNTEAFF.

The chain has TRBV10-2 and TRBJ1-4; the D is unclear. CDR3 length equals 15 residues. From germline, CDR1 is WSHSY and CDR2 SAAADI. With 4 bases removed from V and 2 bases from J, the gap between germline ends came to 11 bases. The CDR3 region has the DNA TGCGCCAGCAGTGGGGGTACAAGGACTAATGAAAAACTGTTTTTT. Its protein product is CASSGGTRTNEKLFF.

Details on this clone: Other DNA sequences in this sample translate to the same CDR3. This sequence joins TRBV19 and TRBJ2-2; 7 bases align to TRBD1. V was clipped by 6 bases and J by 1 base; unmatched bases: 2. Germline CDR1 and CDR2: LNHDA and SQIVND (reference sequence). The CDR3 sequence is 14 residues long. In DNA, the CDR3 is TGTGCCAGTAGAGACAGGGAGAACACCGGGGAGCTGTTTTTT. Translating gives CASRDRENTGELFF.

This clone was detected only once. The chain employs TRBV5-1 and TRBJ2-3, with 8 positions matching TRBD2. Trimming at V came to 1 base and at J to 2 bases, leaving 6 bases not matched to a gene. This CDR3 comprises 16 residues. The germline CDR1 and CDR2 sequences are SGHRS and YFSETQ. CDR3 DNA sequence: TGCGCCAGCAGCTTGCCGTCGGGGGGGTACACAGATACGCAGTATTTT. Its protein product is CASSLPSGGYTDTQYF.

This clone was detected a few times. The chain carries TRBV7-6 and TRBJ2-2, with TRBD1 matching over 9 bases. The CDR3 length is 14 residues. Looked up from germline, CDR1 is SGHVS and CDR2 is FNYEAQ. V dropped 6 bases and J dropped 6; count of bases not matched to a gene: 5. The CDR3 spells CASRPGQGPGELFF. CDR3 coding DNA: TGTGCCAGCAGGCCGGGACAGGGTCCCGGGGAGCTGTTTTTT.

The table lists this clone with a count of one. The gene calls are TRBV20-1 and TRBJ2-1; D ambiguous. The CDR3 has 11 residues. The ends were cut back, 2 bases at V and 9 bases at J, with 8 bases in the middle. Germline values: CDR1 DFQATT, CDR2 SNEGSKA (reference sequence). CDR3 loop: CSARRWSEQFF. The CDR3 DNA follows: TGCAGTGCTAGACGTTGGAGTGAGCAGTTCTTC.

V usage is TRBV4-2 and J usage is TRBJ2-7; TRBD2 aligns across 10 bases. The germline gives CDR1 LGHNA, CDR2 YNFKEQ. This CDR3 is built from 15 residues. The J segment lost 5 bases and the V segment lost 1 base, leaving 5 bases of the junction unmatched. The CDR3 coding sequence is TGTGCCAGCAGCCAAGTCCCTAGCGGGAGCGACGAGCAGTACTTC. Residues: CASSQVPSGSDEQYF.

The chain couples TRBV10-2 to TRBJ2-7, with TRBD2 matching over 8 bases. The germline CDR1 and CDR2 sequences are WSHSY and SAAADI. Trimming cost V 6 bases and J 3 bases; bases outside gene matches: 7. There are 14 residues in the CDR3. CDR3 region: CASRERGLGYEQYF. The CDR3 nucleotides read TGCGCCAGCAGGGAACGGGGACTAGGCTACGAGCAGTACTTC.

The chain uses TRBV5-1 and TRBJ2-7; 12 nucleotides agree with TRBD2. The CDR3 length is 16 residues. Per germline, CDR1 SGHRS and CDR2 YFSETQ. V gave up 4 bases and J gave up 4 bases; unmatched junction bases: 9. CDR3 DNA: TGCGCCAGCAGCCCAGCGAGACTAGCGGGAGCTTACGAGCAGTACTTC. Protein: CASSPARLAGAYEQYF.

CDR3 DNA sequence: TGTGCCAGCAGCGTAGCTGAGGCGGGATGGGGGGAGCTGTTTTTT. Encoded protein: CASSVAEAGWGELFF. The chain links TRBV9 to TRBJ2-2; tentative D call: TRBD2 (6 bases). The CDR3 length is 15 residues. V was pared by 0 bases and J by 8 bases, with 14 bases between. CDR1 SGDLS and CDR2 YYNGEE come from the germline V gene.

J is TRBJ1-1 and V is TRBV7-9, with D hard to call. V was trimmed by 4 bases and J by 4 bases, leaving 16 bases between them. The CDR3 length is 15 residues. Per the germline V gene, CDR1 is SEHNR and CDR2 is FQNEAQ (reference sequence). CDR3 nucleotide sequence: TGTGCCAGCAGCTCTCAAGACATTGAGATCACTGAAGCTTTCTTT. Translating gives CASSSQDIEITEAFF.

J is TRBJ2-5 and V is TRBV6-5, with D possibly being TRBD1 (5 bases). CDR3 length: 13 amino acids. The ends were cut back, 8 bases at V and 2 bases at J, with 12 bases in the middle. Germline CDR1 reads MNHEY; CDR2 reads SVGAGI. The CDR3 DNA reads TGTGCCAGCCACCAAGGGGATCAAGAGACCCAGTACTTC. Translating gives CASHQGDQETQYF.

V gene TRBV7-9 combines with J gene TRBJ2-7, with D perhaps TRBD2 (6 bases). The germline gives CDR1 SEHNR, CDR2 FQNEAQ (reference sequence). This CDR3 contains 16 residues. Deletions cut 3 bases from V and 9 bases from J, with 24 bases between. CDR3 loop: CASSLARGTFFRGQYF. For the CDR3, the DNA is TGTGCCAGCAGCTTGGCCCGGGGGACTTTTTTTCGTGGGCAGTACTTC.

V and J are TRBV4-2 and TRBJ2-2, with 14 nucleotides matching TRBD2. From germline, CDR1 is LGHNA and CDR2 YNFKEQ. The CDR3 length is 19 residues. The V and J ends lost 4 bases and 6 bases, in that order; junction bases with no gene match: 13. CDR3: CASSLEGLAGDSTPGELFF. CDR3 in DNA: TGTGCCAGCAGCCTAGAGGGACTAGCGGGAGATTCTACCCCCGGGGAGCTGTTTTTT.

The gene calls are TRBV18 and TRBJ1-4, with 7 bases that match TRBD1. This CDR3 is built from 14 residues. V trimming: 2 bases; J trimming: 7 bases; junction bases outside the gene matches: 4. Germline CDR1 KGHSH, CDR2 LQKENI. This CDR3 is CASSPFGTVEKLFF. Written as DNA, the CDR3 is TGTGCCAGCTCACCATTCGGGACAGTTGAAAAACTGTTTTTT.

The chain combines TRBV6-5 with TRBJ1-1, with 9 bases identical to TRBD1. Unmatched junction bases numbered 2, after V lost 5 bases and J lost 7 bases. Germline V gene data show CDR1 as MNHEY and CDR2 as SVGAGI. The CDR3 runs 12 residues. This chain's CDR3 is CASSPGQGEAFF. The CDR3 bases are TGTGCCAGCAGTCCGGGACAGGGTGAAGCTTTCTTT.

This clone was counted only a few times. V usage is TRBV30 and J usage is TRBJ2-7; the D gene is possibly TRBD1 (5 bases). Germline CDR1 reads GTSNPN; CDR2 reads SVGIG (reference sequence). The ends were cut back, 2 bases at V and 7 bases at J, with 9 bases in the middle. CDR3 size: 11 residues. CDR3 sequence reads: CAWSIRAEQYF. The DNA of the CDR3 is TGTGCCTGGAGTATCAGGGCGGAGCAGTACTTC.

The CDR3 DNA sequence: TGTGCCAGCAGCATTACGGTCCTTAATAACAATGAGCAGTTCTTC. It encodes CASSITVLNNNEQFF. This chain connects TRBV7-2 to TRBJ2-1, with D unclear. This CDR3 is built from 15 residues. Germline V CDR1 and CDR2: SGHTA, FQGNSA. Trimming cost V 5 bases and J 5 bases, with 16 bases left between them. The full variable domain, with the rest looked up from reference TRBV7-2 and TRBJ2-1, is GAGVSQSPSNKVTEKGKDVELRCDPISGHTALYWYRQSLGQGLEFLIYFQGNSAPDKSGLPSDRFSAERTGGSVSTLTIQRTQQEDSAVYLCASSITVLNNNEQFFGPGTRLTVL.

CDR3 bases: TGTGCCAGCAGTGGAGGCAGCGTGAACACTGAAGCTTTCTTT. Translation: CASSGGSVNTEAFF. V gene TRBV2 combines with J gene TRBJ1-1; D call uncertain. The CDR3 is 14 residues long. The V gene's germline CDR1 is SNHLY and CDR2 FYNNEI. Trimming took off 4 bases at V and 0 bases at J, with 9 bases between the two ends.

The chain couples TRBV5-1 to TRBJ2-7, with 9 positions matching TRBD2. The J segment lost 4 bases and the V segment lost 4 bases, leaving 9 bases of the junction unmatched. The CDR3 has 15 residues. Germline CDR1 SGHRS, CDR2 YFSETQ. The DNA for the CDR3 is TGCGCCAGCAGCGACCTGAGCGGGAGGAGGTACGAGCAGTACTTC. Protein product: CASSDLSGRRYEQYF.

The rearrangement links TRBV5-1 to TRBJ2-3, with 10 bases fitting TRBD2. CDR1 is SGHRS and CDR2 is YFSETQ in the germline V gene. V was pared by 3 bases and J by 8 bases, with 12 bases of the junction left unmatched. The CDR3 sequence is 16 residues long. The CDR3 nucleotides are TGCGCCAGCAGCTATGGAGCGGGAGGGCCGATCCCTACGCAGTATTTT. Its protein is CASSYGAGGPIPTQYF.

J is TRBJ2-5 and V is TRBV5-5; 10 positions agree with TRBD1. J was trimmed by 1 base and V by 4 bases; bases with no gene match: 7. There are 16 residues in the CDR3. Per the germline V gene, CDR1 is SGHKS and CDR2 is YYEKEE (reference sequence). In nucleotides, the CDR3 is TGTGCCAGCAGCCCGGGGGACAGGGGCATCCAAGAGACCCAGTACTTC. This gives the protein CASSPGDRGIQETQYF.

This clone appeared a single time. The genes are TRBV2 and TRBJ2-2; 8 nucleotides match TRBD1. The CDR3 runs to 15 residues. J gave up 7 bases and V 9 bases, and 13 bases lay outside the gene matches. CDR1 is SNHLY and CDR2 is FYNNEI in the germline V gene. The CDR3 spells CASKVGTGVYGELFF. The DNA for the CDR3 is TGTGCCAGTAAAGTGGGGACAGGTGTTTACGGGGAGCTGTTTTTT.

The rearrangement uses TRBV13 and TRBJ1-4; D uncertain. Germline V gene data show CDR1 as PRHDT and CDR2 as FYEKMQ (reference sequence). The CDR3 covers 14 residues. Trimming removed 0 bases from V and 6 bases from J, with 8 bases in between. The DNA for the CDR3 is TGTGCCAGCAGCTTAGGGCCGGTTGATGAAAAACTGTTTTTT. This sequence encodes CASSLGPVDEKLFF.

J is TRBJ2-1 and V is TRBV11-2, with 8 bases aligning to TRBD2. Looked up from germline, CDR1 is SGHAT and CDR2 is FQNNGV. The length of the CDR3 is 14 residues. V dropped 1 base and J dropped 7; count of bases not matched to a gene: 3. CDR3 region: CASSLAGGGNEQFF. In nucleotides, the CDR3 is TGTGCCAGCAGCTTAGCGGGAGGGGGGAATGAGCAGTTCTTC.